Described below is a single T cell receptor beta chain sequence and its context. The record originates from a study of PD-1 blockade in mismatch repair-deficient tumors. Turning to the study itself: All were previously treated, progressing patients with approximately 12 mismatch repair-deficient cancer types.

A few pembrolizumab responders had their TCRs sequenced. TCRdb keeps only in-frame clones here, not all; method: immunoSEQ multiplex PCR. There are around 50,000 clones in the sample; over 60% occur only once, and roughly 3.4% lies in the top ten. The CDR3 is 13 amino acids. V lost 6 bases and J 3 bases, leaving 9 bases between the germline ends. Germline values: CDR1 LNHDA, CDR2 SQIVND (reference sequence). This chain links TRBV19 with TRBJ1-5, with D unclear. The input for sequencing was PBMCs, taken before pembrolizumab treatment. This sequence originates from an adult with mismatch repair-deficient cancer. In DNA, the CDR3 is TGTGCCAGTAGATCCGGGTTCAATCAGCCCCAGCATTTT. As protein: CASRSGFNQPQHF. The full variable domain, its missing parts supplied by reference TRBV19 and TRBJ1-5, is DGGITQSPKYLFRKEGQNVTLSCEQNLNHDAMYWYRQDPGQGLRLIYYSQIVNDFQKGDIAEGYSVSREKKESFPLTVTSAQKNPTAFYLCASRSGFNQPQHFGDGTRLSIL.